The 13 T cell receptor beta chains given below trace back to one sample, sequenced in a study of human CD8 memory T cell subsets. Among CD8+ T cells, TPEX were CCR7+ PD-1+ TIGIT+ early memory cells with exhausted-like traits. Production of TCR beta libraries used UMI-labeled 5' RACE as the method. Using the 5' RACE reads, TCRdb records one entry per CDR3 protein without DNA. Its listing shows about 10,000 distinct CDR3 sequences. Sequencing was done on a sample of CD8+ T cells from PBMCs. The source is a human donor in good health.

This chain uses TRBV5-1 with TRBJ2-7. The CDR3 runs to 11 residues. Germline CDR1 SGHRS, CDR2 YFSETQ. This CDR3 is CASSSGDEQYF.

This clonotype is called medium-sized based on its frequency. The chain combines TRBV28 with TRBJ2-7; TCRdb's D call, TRBD1, is unchecked because there is no DNA. The germline V gene encodes CDR1 MDHEN and CDR2 SYDVKM. The CDR3 loop spans 13 amino acids. CDR3 amino acids: CASSFGDMYEQYF.

The chain combines TRBV7-9 with TRBJ2-3; the D call of TRBD2 rests on TCRdb alone, since no DNA is present to check it. The CDR3 contains 14 residues. Germline V CDR1 and CDR2: SEHNR, FQNEAQ (reference sequence). The CDR3 protein is CARDASDGTDTQYF.

The rearrangement uses TRBV7-6 and TRBJ2-1; TCRdb gives TRBD1 as the D gene, but with no DNA this cannot be confirmed. CDR1 is SGHVS, CDR2 FNYEAQ, per germline. This CDR3 has 17 residues. CDR3 in amino acids: CASSLGLPRGRDTEQFF.

V is TRBV11-2 and J is TRBJ2-3. From germline, CDR1 is SGHAT and CDR2 FQNNGV. CDR3 length: 13 amino acids. CDR3 protein: CASSLDLPDTQYF.

The CDR3: CASSLTGEGEQYF. The chain carries TRBV5-1 and TRBJ2-7; TCRdb's D call, TRBD1, is unchecked because there is no DNA. CDR1 SGHRS and CDR2 YFSETQ come from the germline V gene. The length of the CDR3 is 13 residues.

The chain carries TRBV7-2 and TRBJ2-7; TCRdb names TRBD2, which stays unverified in the absence of DNA. The CDR3 spans 14 residues. The V gene's germline CDR1 is SGHTA and CDR2 FQGNSA. The CDR3 loop reads CASSRSGDLNEQYF.

V and J are TRBV2 and TRBJ2-1; TCRdb's D gene call, TRBD2, goes unchecked for lack of DNA. The length of the CDR3 is 18 residues. Germline CDR1 SNHLY, CDR2 FYNNEI. CDR3 region: CASSELVAGQSSYNEQFF.

The chain recombines TRBV7-6 with TRBJ1-4; TCRdb names TRBD1, which stays unverified in the absence of DNA. CDR1 is SGHVS and CDR2 is FNYEAQ in the germline V gene. The CDR3 spans 15 residues. CDR3 region: CASSRRQGVGEKLFF.

V and J are TRBV5-6 and TRBJ2-7. The CDR3 has 15 residues. CDR1 and CDR2 from the germline V gene are SGHDT and YYEEEE. The CDR3 region is CASSLASGEFYEQYF. Full variable domain (remainder filled in from reference TRBV5-6 and TRBJ2-7): DAGVTQSPTHLIKTRGQQVTLRCSPKSGHDTVSWYQQALGQGPQFIFQYYEEEERQRGNFPDRFSGHQFPNYSSELNVNALLLGDSALYLCASSLASGEFYEQYFGPGTRLTVT.

The chain carries TRBV30 and TRBJ2-1; the D call from TCRdb, TRBD1, cannot be confirmed without DNA. This CDR3 is 11 amino acids long. Germline CDR1 is GTSNPN and CDR2 is SVGIG (reference sequence). The CDR3 spells CAWSALNEQFF. The whole variable domain, filled in from reference TRBV30 and TRBJ2-1, reads SQTIHQWPATLVQPVGSPLSLECTVEGTSNPNLYWYRQAAGRGLQLLFYSVGIGQISSEVPQNLSASRPQDRQFILSSKKLLLSDSGFYLCAWSALNEQFFGPGTRLTVL.

This chain links TRBV9 with TRBJ2-7. The CDR3 is 17 residues long. CDR1 and CDR2 (germline): SGDLS, YYNGEE. The CDR3 spells CASSVDSVTGATYEQYF. Variable domain in full (rest from reference TRBV9 and TRBJ2-7): DSGVTQTPKHLITATGQRVTLRCSPRSGDLSVYWYQQSLDQGLQFLIQYYNGEERAKGNILERFSAQQFPDLHSELNLSSLELGDSALYFCASSVDSVTGATYEQYFGPGTRLTVT.

Frequency places this clonotype as medium-sized. This rearrangement joins TRBV6-5 to TRBJ2-1; TCRdb designates TRBD2, a call that cannot be tested without DNA. In germline, CDR1 is MNHEY, CDR2 SVGAGI. The CDR3 contains 14 residues. This CDR3 reads CASSRREAYNEQFF.